What follows are 32 T cell receptor beta chains derived from one specimen sequenced in a study of shared clonotypes between healthy human individuals. Sequencing was performed with immunoSEQ multiplex PCR; in TCRdb, only in-frame clones are kept and a portion is missing. The table lists about 2.4 million clones, approximately 90% of them singletons, with over 0.12% in the top ten. Sequences were obtained from naive CD4+ T cells sorted from blood. Subset noted: CD45RA+ positively selected. The receptors were gathered from a man between 18 and 35 years old in good health.

This clone was detected only once. CDR3 nucleotides: TGTGCCAGTAGACGCTCCAGGACTAGCGGGGCCATGATCTACAATGAGCAGTTCTTC. The encoded protein is CASRRSRTSGAMIYNEQFF. The rearrangement joins TRBV19 to TRBJ2-1; 12 bases agree with TRBD2. Trimming cost V 6 bases and J 3 bases; bases outside gene matches: 15. The CDR3 loop spans 19 amino acids. From germline, CDR1 is LNHDA and CDR2 SQIVND (reference sequence).

The table lists this clone with a count of one. V is TRBV18 and J is TRBJ2-3; D possibly corresponds to TRBD1 (5 bases). Germline CDR1 KGHSH, CDR2 LQKENI. V was clipped by 4 bases and J by 6 bases, with 14 bases between them. The CDR3 sequence is 14 residues long. In nucleotides, the CDR3 is TGTGCCAGCTCACTCAGGGAAACGTGGGATACGCAGTATTTT. Amino acids: CASSLRETWDTQYF.

This rearrangement joins TRBV5-6 to TRBJ2-4, with D hard to call. The CDR3 totals 14 residues. CDR1 is SGHDT, CDR2 YYEEEE, per germline. V lost 1 base and J 3 bases, leaving 8 bases between the germline ends. The CDR3 region is CASSLKGSKNIQYF. The CDR3 DNA follows: TGTGCCAGCAGCTTGAAGGGTAGCAAAAACATTCAGTACTTC.

The rearrangement joins TRBV9 to TRBJ1-2, with D possibly being TRBD1 (5 bases). Germline V gives CDR1 SGDLS, CDR2 YYNGEE. V was cut by 1 base and J by 9 bases, with 13 bases left in between. The CDR3 loop spans 13 amino acids. The CDR3 spells CASSVNIKDSYTF. The DNA for the CDR3 is TGTGCCAGCAGCGTAAACATCAAGGACAGCTACACCTTC. Full variable domain (rest looked up from reference TRBV9 and TRBJ1-2): DSGVTQTPKHLITATGQRVTLRCSPRSGDLSVYWYQQSLDQGLQFLIQYYNGEERAKGNILERFSAQQFPDLHSELNLSSLELGDSALYFCASSVNIKDSYTFGSGTRLTVV.

The rearrangement links TRBV4-2 to TRBJ1-3; weak D call: TRBD1 (5 bases). V was shortened by 8 bases and J by 6 bases, with 17 bases between the two germline ends. This CDR3 has 14 residues. Germline V gives CDR1 LGHNA, CDR2 YNFKEQ. CDR3 region: CASHNGGNENTIYF. The CDR3 DNA follows: TGTGCCAGCCACAATGGGGGGAATGAAAACACCATATATTTT.

The chain has TRBV25-1 and TRBJ2-3, with TRBD2 matching over 11 bases. The CDR3 loop spans 16 amino acids. The V segment lost 6 bases and the J segment 3 bases; nucleotides outside the gene matches: 8. CDR1 is MGHDK and CDR2 is SYGVNS in the germline V gene. CDR3 in DNA: TGTGCCAGCAGCTCCGGACTAGCGGGTATAACAGATACGCAGTATTTT. This sequence encodes CASSSGLAGITDTQYF.

A remark on this clone: The same CDR3 is also encoded by other DNA sequences in this sample. The V and J genes are TRBV6-5 and TRBJ1-2; a weak D match, TRBD1 (5 bases). This CDR3 has 14 residues. The ends were cut back, 0 bases at V and 5 bases at J, with 10 bases in the middle. In germline, CDR1 is MNHEY, CDR2 SVGAGI. The CDR3 loop reads CASSYSRGPYGYTF. CDR3 nucleotide sequence: TGTGCCAGCAGTTACTCGAGGGGCCCATATGGCTACACCTTC.

The rearrangement links TRBV25-1 to TRBJ1-2, with a tentative D call TRBD1 (6 bases). This CDR3 comprises 13 residues. V lost 3 bases to trimming and J lost 8 bases, with 13 bases between them. CDR1 is MGHDK, CDR2 SYGVNS, per germline. CDR3 nucleotide sequence: TGTGCCAGCAGTGAGCAAACAGGGCTGGGCTACACCTTC. Encoded protein: CASSEQTGLGYTF.

The chain joins TRBV19 to TRBJ2-7, with a possible D match to TRBD1 (5 bases). The CDR3 totals 15 residues. The germline V gene encodes CDR1 LNHDA and CDR2 SQIVND (reference sequence). Trimming shortened V by 3 bases and J by 3 bases, and 15 bases separated the two germline ends. The CDR3 DNA follows: TGTGCCAGTAGTATTTCCGTTGGACACCTCTACGAGCAGTACTTC. Translated: CASSISVGHLYEQYF.

This clone was counted once. The chain couples TRBV15 to TRBJ2-6; D is possibly TRBD1 (5 bases). Germline values: CDR1 LNHNV, CDR2 YYDKDF (reference sequence). Trimming pared 0 bases from V and 4 bases from J, leaving 13 bases between. This CDR3 region has 17 residues. The CDR3: CATSREAGKTGANVLTF. CDR3 DNA sequence: TGTGCCACCAGCAGAGAGGCAGGGAAAACAGGGGCCAACGTCCTGACTTTC. Looking up the rest from reference TRBV15 and TRBJ2-6 gives the full variable domain: DAMVIQNPRYQVTQFGKPVTLSCSQTLNHNVMYWYQQKSSQAPKLLFHYYDKDFNNEADTPDNFQSRRPNTSFCFLDIRSPGLGDTAMYLCATSREAGKTGANVLTFGAGSRLTVL.

This clone was observed a few times. V usage is TRBV21-1 and J usage is TRBJ1-1. TRBV21-1 represents a pseudogene. The CDR3 has 10 residues. In DNA, the CDR3 is TGTGCCAGCAGCAACTTTGAGGCTTTCTTT. The encoded protein is CASSNFEAFF.

There are a few counts of this clone. The CDR3 is CAISEGQGGNTEAFF. CDR3 coding DNA: TGTGCCATCAGTGAGGGACAGGGGGGGAACACTGAAGCTTTCTTT. V gene TRBV10-3 combines with J gene TRBJ1-1; 10 bases agree with TRBD1. CDR3 size: 15 residues. Trimming cost V 2 bases and J 1 base; bases outside gene matches: 1. Germline V gene sequence: CDR1 ENHRY, CDR2 SYGVKD.

The gene calls are TRBV5-8 and TRBJ2-1; D gene ambiguous. V was pared by 3 bases and J by 9 bases, with 13 bases between. Looked up from germline, CDR1 is SGHTS and CDR2 is YDEGEE. This CDR3 comprises 13 residues. In nucleotides, the CDR3 is TGTGCCAGCAGCTCTCCTACGTACCGTGAGCAGTTCTTC. This codes for CASSSPTYREQFF. The entire variable domain, with the rest obtained from reference TRBV5-8 and TRBJ2-1, is as follows: EAGVTQSPTHLIKTRGQQATLRCSPISGHTSVYWYQQALGLGLQFLLWYDEGEERNRGNFPPRFSGRQFPNYSSELNVNALELEDSALYLCASSSPTYREQFFGPGTRLTVL.

On this clone itself: Other nucleotide sequences from this sample produce the same CDR3. The chain has TRBV5-1 and TRBJ1-1; D ambiguous. CDR3 length equals 13 residues. Germline lookup yields CDR1 SGHRS and CDR2 YFSETQ. V shed 1 base and J shed 0 bases, with 4 bases lying between them. The CDR3 DNA is TGCGCCAGCAGCTTGAGGGTGAACACTGAAGCTTTCTTT. Its protein is CASSLRVNTEAFF.

The chain carries TRBV5-6 and TRBJ2-4; TRBD1 agrees at 10 bases. CDR1 and CDR2 (germline): SGHDT, YYEEEE. The CDR3 spans 16 residues. With 2 bases clipped from V and 3 bases from J, the junction kept 5 bases outside the gene matches. The CDR3 DNA sequence: TGTGCCAGCAGCTTTGACAGGGGGCAGGGCAAAAACATTCAGTACTTC. Translation gives CASSFDRGQGKNIQYF.

J is TRBJ2-1 and V is TRBV11-3, with D possibly being TRBD2 (6 bases). With 1 base removed from V and 8 bases from J, the gap between germline ends came to 18 bases. This CDR3 is 16 amino acids long. CDR1 is SGHNT and CDR2 is YENEEA in the germline V gene. The CDR3 DNA reads as TGTGCCAGCAGCTTAGGCGACTTGGCATGGGGGGATGAGCAGTTCTTC. Translated, it gives CASSLGDLAWGDEQFF.

CDR3 residues: CASSPSASGNVWEFF. The CDR3 DNA reads as TGTGCCAGCAGCCCCTCCGCTAGCGGGAACGTTTGGGAATTCTTC. The J gene is TRBJ2-1, the V gene TRBV6-5; 9 bases fit TRBD2. The junction had 19 bases not matched to a gene; V was cut back by 6 bases and J by 16 bases. The CDR3 totals 15 residues. Germline CDR1 and CDR2: MNHEY and SVGAGI.

The chain is built from TRBV18 and TRBJ2-3; tentative D call: TRBD2 (6 bases). Trimming left V 3 bases short and J 4 bases short, with 14 bases between. CDR3 length: 15 amino acids. CDR1 KGHSH and CDR2 LQKENI come from the germline V gene. The CDR3 loop reads CASSPSGWGADTQYF. In DNA, the CDR3 is TGTGCCAGCTCACCTAGCGGATGGGGGGCAGATACGCAGTATTTT.

The CDR3 coding sequence is TGTGCCAGCAGTTCCCGGGGGGGGAACACTGAAGCTTTCTTT. Protein product: CASSSRGGNTEAFF. The V and J genes are TRBV28 and TRBJ1-1, with D maybe TRBD1 (5 bases). CDR1 MDHEN and CDR2 SYDVKM come from the germline V gene. The V gene lost 4 bases and the J gene lost 1 base, with 10 bases spanning the gap. The CDR3 runs 14 residues.

This clone was seen just once. The chain couples TRBV7-2 to TRBJ2-1, with 9 bases matching TRBD1. J was trimmed by 6 bases and V by 3 bases; bases with no gene match: 9. The germline V gene encodes CDR1 SGHTA and CDR2 FQGNSA. The CDR3 is made up of 16 amino acids. CDR3 nucleotides: TGTGCCAGCAGCTTTTCCGGGACAGGGAAAGGCAATGAGCAGTTCTTC. Its protein is CASSFSGTGKGNEQFF.

This clone was counted between two and nine times. Different DNA sequences within this sample yield the same CDR3. This chain connects TRBV6-1 to TRBJ1-5; D may be TRBD1 (6 bases). This CDR3 region has 14 residues. CDR1 is MNHNS, CDR2 SASEGT, per germline. The ends were cut back, 4 bases at V and 2 bases at J, with 9 bases in the middle. Here the CDR3 reads CASSGGGGNQPQHF. The CDR3 nucleotides read TGTGCCAGCAGTGGAGGGGGAGGCAATCAGCCCCAGCATTTT.

The gene calls are TRBV29-1 and TRBJ2-3; TRBD2 might be the D (6 bases). The germline V and J ends were trimmed by 5 bases and 2 bases, with 11 bases remaining between them. Germline V gives CDR1 SQVTM, CDR2 ANQGSEA. The CDR3 has 13 amino acids. The CDR3 loop reads CSVLGLLTDTQYF. CDR3 nucleotide sequence: TGCAGCGTTCTGGGACTGCTCACAGATACGCAGTATTTT.

The rearrangement joins TRBV20-1 to TRBJ2-1; TRBD2 aligns across 7 bases. The CDR3 has 10 residues. With 4 bases clipped from V and 15 bases from J, the junction kept 6 bases outside the gene matches. The germline gives CDR1 DFQATT, CDR2 SNEGSKA (reference sequence). The CDR3 DNA reads as TGCAGTGCTACTCCGGGACTACGGTTCTTC. Translation gives CSATPGLRFF.

The genes are TRBV5-5 and TRBJ2-3; TRBD1 or TRBD2 may be the D gene (5 bases each). CDR3 length equals 16 residues. Per germline, CDR1 SGHKS and CDR2 YYEKEE (reference sequence). The V end lost 2 bases, the J end lost 2 bases, and 15 bases lay between the germline ends. In nucleotides, the CDR3 is TGTGCCAGCAGCTTATCCGCCGTGGGGGTCACAGATACGCAGTATTTT. Amino acids: CASSLSAVGVTDTQYF.

The chain links TRBV7-2 to TRBJ2-3; D is unresolved. Germline V lookup: CDR1 SGHTA, CDR2 FQGNSA. The CDR3 contains 15 residues. V shed 5 bases and J shed 0 bases, with 12 bases lying between them. The CDR3 region has the DNA TGTGCCAGCAGCCAAGGGCGACCTAGCACAGATACGCAGTATTTT. It encodes CASSQGRPSTDTQYF.

J is TRBJ1-5 and V is TRBV10-3; D remains unclear. The germline V gene encodes CDR1 ENHRY and CDR2 SYGVKD. Between the trimmed V and J ends, which lost 6 bases and 0 bases, there was a span of 12 bases. The CDR3 has 15 amino acids. CDR3 coding DNA: TGTGCCATCAGGGGCGAGGGCCGTAGCAATCAGCCCCAGCATTTT. Residues: CAIRGEGRSNQPQHF.

The V and J genes are TRBV7-9 and TRBJ2-5, with 10 bases lining up with TRBD2. The CDR3 length is 17 residues. The V gene's germline CDR1 is SEHNR and CDR2 FQNEAQ (reference sequence). The V segment lost 2 bases and the J segment 5 bases; nucleotides outside the gene matches: 11. CDR3 region: CASSLLGRTSGSETQYF. In DNA form, the CDR3 reads TGTGCCAGCAGCTTATTGGGCCGGACTAGCGGTTCGGAGACCCAGTACTTC.

The rearrangement uses TRBV6-1 and TRBJ1-2; tentative D call: TRBD1 (5 bases). Germline V gene data show CDR1 as MNHNS and CDR2 as SASEGT. V was clipped by 6 bases and J by 8 bases, with 22 bases between them. The CDR3 has 15 residues. CDR3 loop: CASRDSGTRGRGYTF. The CDR3 DNA follows: TGTGCCAGCAGGGACTCCGGGACCCGGGGCAGGGGCTACACCTTC.

V usage is TRBV9 and J usage is TRBJ2-2; D may match TRBD1 or TRBD2 (5 bases each). V was cut by 0 bases and J by 11 bases, with 17 bases left in between. CDR1 SGDLS and CDR2 YYNGEE come from the germline V gene. The CDR3 runs to 15 residues. In nucleotides, the CDR3 is TGTGCCAGCAGCGTAGGGGGCTTCAACGAGGGCGAGCTGTTTTTT. It encodes CASSVGGFNEGELFF.

V gene TRBV7-2 combines with J gene TRBJ1-3; TRBD1 might be the D (5 bases). The CDR3 covers 16 residues. Germline CDR1 reads SGHTA; CDR2 reads FQGNSA. Trimming left V 5 bases short and J 0 bases short, with 14 bases between. CDR3 coding DNA: TGTGCCAGCAGCCCTCGTAGGGGAGCCTCTGGAAACACCATATATTTT. Encoded protein: CASSPRRGASGNTIYF.

The gene calls are TRBV18 and TRBJ2-1, with a tentative D call TRBD1 (6 bases). The V end was cut by 6 bases, the J end by 6 bases, with 18 bases between. Per germline, CDR1 KGHSH and CDR2 LQKENI. The CDR3 runs 15 residues. CDR3 coding DNA: TGTGCCAGCTCTCCCAGACAGGTCTCTGTCAATGAGCAGTTCTTC. Its translation is CASSPRQVSVNEQFF.

The rearrangement uses TRBV7-8 and TRBJ1-6, with TRBD1 as a possible D gene (6 bases). CDR1 and CDR2 from the germline V gene are SGHVS and FQNEAQ. The CDR3 contains 17 residues. Trimming removed 3 bases from V and 6 bases from J, with 18 bases in between. Written as DNA, the CDR3 is TGTGCCAGCAGCTTGTCCGGTTTGACAGGTCCTAATTCACCCCTCCACTTT. It translates to CASSLSGLTGPNSPLHF.